Listed below are T cell receptor beta chains from one sample, sequenced in a study of cytomegalovirus exposure and HLA in healthy donors. Measured with immunoSEQ multiplex PCR; TCRdb has only the in-frame clones, and not every one. The repertoire holds some 99,000 clones, roughly 67% seen once, with around 8.1% in the top ten. The sequenced sample was PBMCs. The receptors were gathered from a man aged 35-49 years in good health and CMV-seronegative. CDR3s include the opening cysteine and the closing phenylalanine or tryptophan. A D gene is named only where the DNA matches it firmly. The size entry is marked missing in some rows and otherwise reads once, few, many or a size class.

>NA|TRBD1|TRBJ1-2|TRBV6-1
TGTGCCAGCAGCGAAGAACGGGACAGGAACTATGGCTACACCTTC
CASSEERDRNYGYTF
>NA|TRBD1|TRBJ2-7|TRBV9
TGTGCCAGCAGCGCTGAATGGACAGGCCCCCTTAGCGAGCAGTACTTC
CASSAEWTGPLSEQYF
>once|TRBD2|TRBJ2-3|TRBV18
TGTGCCAGCTCACCACCCGGGCGGGGGGGCCCCACAGATACGCAGTATTTT
CASSPPGRGGPTDTQYF
>NA|NA|TRBJ1-6|TRBV4-1
TGCGCCAGCAGCCAAGCCCTCCCAGGGATGGATAATTCACCCCTCCACTTT
CASSQALPGMDNSPLHF
>NA|NA|TRBJ2-5|TRBV28
TGTGCCAGCAGTTTACTCCCCTCCAGGGGACCTAAAGAGACCCAGTACTTC
CASSLLPSRGPKETQYF
>NA|TRBD1|TRBJ1-1|TRBV7-2
TGTGCCAGCAGCTTAGTCAACAGGGGGGGCACTGAAGCTTTCTTT
CASSLVNRGGTEAFF
>once|NA|TRBJ1-2|TRBV25-1
TGTGCCAGCGGCAGGGGAGGGAACTATGGCTACACCTTC
CASGRGGNYGYTF
>NA|NA|TRBJ1-5|TRBV4-1
TGCGCCAGCAGCCAAGACCCAGGGTATCAGCCCCAGCATTTT
CASSQDPGYQPQHF
>NA|TRBD2|TRBJ2-3|TRBV7-2
TGTGCCAGCAGCTTAGCGACCAGCGGGGGGACAGATACGCAGTATTTT
CASSLATSGGTDTQYF
>few|NA|TRBJ2-1|TRBV5-1
TGCGCCAGCAACAAGTACGACAATGAGCAGTTCTTC
CASNKYDNEQFF
>NA|NA|TRBJ2-7|TRBV7-6
TGTGCCAGCAGCTTAGCGGCAGGGAAGACCTACGAGCAGTACTTC
CASSLAAGKTYEQYF
>NA|TRBD1|TRBJ1-2|TRBV7-8
TGTGCCAGCAGCTTAACAGGGGGGGCCTATGGCTACACCTTC
CASSLTGGAYGYTF
>few|TRBD2|TRBJ2-7|TRBV9
TGTGCCAGCAGCGAGGGACTAGCGGGGTGGGAGCAGTACTTC
CASSEGLAGWEQYF
>NA|NA|TRBJ1-3|TRBV11-2
TGTGCCAGCAGCCCACAGGGTTCGGGAAACACCATATATTTT
CASSPQGSGNTIYF
>NA|NA|TRBJ1-5|TRBV2
TGTGCCAGCAGTGAAAGCGGGGGTCAGCCCCAGCATTTT
CASSESGGQPQHF
>NA|TRBD1|TRBJ1-2|TRBV7-2
TGTGCCAGCAGCTTAGGACAGGGGGCGGATGGCTACACCTTC
CASSLGQGADGYTF
>once|TRBD1|TRBJ2-5|TRBV29-1
TGCAGCGCCCAGGGGGACGGCCAAGAGACCCAGTACTTC
CSAQGDGQETQYF
>NA|NA|TRBJ2-3|TRBV7-2
TGTGCCAGCAGCTTAGCGTTGGCAGGGGAAGGTACGCAGTATTTT
CASSLALAGEGTQYF
>NA|TRBD1|TRBJ2-7|TRBV6-1
TGTGCCAGCAGTGATGGACAGGGCACCTACGAGCAGTACTTC
CASSDGQGTYEQYF
>NA|TRBD1|TRBJ2-1|TRBV7-8
TGTGCCAGCAGCTCTCTTTCGGGACAGTACAATGAGCAGTTCTTC
CASSSLSGQYNEQFF
>NA|NA|TRBJ2-7|TRBV4-1
TGCGCCAGCAGCCCCGGGACGGGCGGGACCTACGAGCAGTACTTC
CASSPGTGGTYEQYF
>few|TRBD1|TRBJ2-2|TRBV10-1
TGCGCCAGCAGTGAGCCCATCCGGGACAGGGGACGCACTAATACCGGGGAGCTGTTTTTT
CASSEPIRDRGRTNTGELFF
>NA|NA|TRBJ2-5|TRBV25-1
TGTGCCAGCAATTCCCGGAGGGGTCTAACCGAAGAGACCCAGTACTTC
CASNSRRGLTEETQYF
>large|NA|TRBJ1-5|TRBV10-2
TGCGCCAGCAGTGAGTCTCCAGGGAATAGCAATCAGCCCCAGCATTTT
CASSESPGNSNQPQHF
>once|TRBD1|TRBJ1-2|TRBV19
TGTGCCAGTAGTACCTGGGACAGGGCCCGACCTGACTATGGCTACACCTTC
CASSTWDRARPDYGYTF
>NA|NA|TRBJ1-1|TRBV5-1
TGCGCCAGCCGGAAGGGAGAAGGCACTGAAGCTTTCTTT
CASRKGEGTEAFF
>NA|NA|TRBJ2-7|TRBV5-1
TGCGCCAGCAGCTTGGAACTCACGGCGGACTACGAGCAGTACTTC
CASSLELTADYEQYF
>NA|TRBD2|TRBJ2-3|TRBV7-3
TGTGCCAGCAGCTTAACTACTAGCGGGGACAGCTATACGCAGTATTTT
CASSLTTSGDSYTQYF
>once|NA|TRBJ1-1|TRBV5-1
TGCGCCAGCAGCTTGGGCTCCGGCTCAATCGGGGAAGCTTTCTTT
CASSLGSGSIGEAFF
>NA|NA|TRBJ2-4|TRBV6-5
TGTGCCAGCAGTTACTCGGAGGGGGGGGGAGACATTCAGTACTTC
CASSYSEGGGDIQYF
>once|NA|TRBJ2-7|TRBV2
TGTGCCAGCGATGCACAAGACAGAGACTTGGGCGAGCAGTACTTC
CASDAQDRDLGEQYF
>NA|TRBD2|TRBJ2-3|TRBV6-1
TGTGCCAGCAGTGAAGAAGCTTTTAGCGGGTCGCGGTATTTT
CASSEEAFSGSRYF
>NA|NA|TRBJ2-7|TRBV5-1
TGCGCCAGCCGCCGGGACACCTACGAGCAGTACTTC
CASRRDTYEQYF
>NA|NA|TRBJ2-1|TRBV6-6
TGTGCCAGCAGTTACTCGACAGGCCTTCAGGACAATGAGCAGTTCTTC
CASSYSTGLQDNEQFF
>NA|TRBD2|TRBJ2-3|TRBV4-3
TGCGCCAGCAGGAAGGGACTAGCGGGGACAGATACGCAGTATTTT
CASRKGLAGTDTQYF
>NA|TRBD1|TRBJ1-4|TRBV7-9
TGTGCCAGCAGCTCACAGGGGGCTACTAATGAAAAACTGTTTTTT
CASSSQGATNEKLFF
>NA|NA|TRBJ2-2|TRBV19
TGTGCCAGTAGGGGACTTGACACCGGGGAGCTGTTTTTT
CASRGLDTGELFF
>NA|NA|TRBJ2-5|TRBV28
TGTGCCATCGCCTCGGGGTTAGGGTCTGGGACCCAGTACTTC
CAIASGLGSGTQYF
>NA|TRBD2|TRBJ2-1|TRBV5-1
TGCGCCAGCAGCAGTAGCGGGGGGGACTACAATGAGCAGTTCTTC
CASSSSGGDYNEQFF
>NA|NA|TRBJ2-1|TRBV5-6
TGTGCCAGCAGCTTGGCGCAGGGATGGTCCTACAATGAGCAGTTCTTC
CASSLAQGWSYNEQFF
>NA|TRBD2|TRBJ2-2|TRBV6-6
TGTGCCAGCAGGACTAGCGGGGGGAACACCGGGGAGCTGTTTTTT
CASRTSGGNTGELFF
>NA|NA|TRBJ2-3|TRBV4-3
TGCGCCAGCAGCCAAGATCGAGCCTCCCCCACCTCAGATACGCAGTATTTT
CASSQDRASPTSDTQYF
>NA|NA|TRBJ2-3|TRBV7-9
TGTGCCACCGAGGTGGATACGCAGTATTTT
CATEVDTQYF
>few|TRBD1|TRBJ1-5|TRBV7-2
TGTGCCAGCAGCTGGGGACAGCAAGATCAGCCCCAGCATTTT
CASSWGQQDQPQHF
>NA|TRBD2|TRBJ2-1|TRBV19
TGTGCCAGCACGAAAGGGACTAGCGGGGGGGAATGGGTCAATGAGCAGTTCTTC
CASTKGTSGGEWVNEQFF